One and the same sample provided the 8 T cell receptor beta chains below, sequenced in a study of blood T cell repertoires in COVID-19 (TCRdb year 2020). The method behind the library was the immunoSEQ multiplex PCR assay. TCRdb obtained this table from immuneACCESS and retained in-frame rearrangements with V and J assigned. These tables miss some clones; where compared with another copy, unresolved V genes account for less than half of the shortfall, and the remainder is unexplained. The table for this sample lists 65,000 to 75,000 clones; 75% to 90% of them were counted only once. In total, the top ten clones hold around 4.9% of the sample. The specimen sequenced was peripheral blood. Every receptor here comes from a woman aged 45-59 years with active COVID-19.

This chain connects TRBV7-9 to TRBJ2-5; 7 nucleotides align to TRBD2. CDR1 is SEHNR, CDR2 FQNEAQ, per germline (reference sequence). CDR3 length equals 15 residues. V lost 4 bases, J lost 0 bases, and 5 bases stayed unmatched. The CDR3 sequence: CASSSTGTNQETQYF. CDR3 DNA: TGTGCCAGCAGCTCTACCGGGACTAACCAAGAGACCCAGTACTTC.

A single count supports this clone. The J gene is TRBJ2-1, the V gene TRBV29-1, with TRBD2 matching over 7 bases. J gave up 1 base and V 4 bases, and 7 bases lay outside the gene matches. Looked up from germline, CDR1 is SQVTM and CDR2 is ANQGSEA. This CDR3 is built from 15 residues. CDR3 in DNA: TGCAGCGTTGTGGGCGGGAGCGGATCCTACAATGAGCAGTTCTTC. The encoded protein is CSVVGGSGSYNEQFF.

This clone has just one count. J is TRBJ2-3 and V is TRBV7-2, with 7 bases fitting TRBD2. Trimming cost V 2 bases and J 1 base; bases outside gene matches: 6. Germline assignment: CDR1 SGHTA and CDR2 FQGNSA. The length of the CDR3 is 16 residues. The chain's CDR3 is CASSLWGGSGTDTQYF. The CDR3 DNA follows: TGTGCCAGCAGCTTATGGGGCGGGAGCGGCACAGATACGCAGTATTTT.

The chain links TRBV6-5 to TRBJ2-3; D may be TRBD2 (6 bases). Trimming took 3 bases from V and 7 from J, leaving 17 bases between them. The CDR3 runs to 15 residues. Germline-derived CDR1 and CDR2 are MNHEY and SVGAGI. The CDR3 region is CASSYGLAFFYTQYF. In nucleotides, the CDR3 is TGTGCCAGCAGTTATGGTCTAGCGTTTTTTTATACGCAGTATTTT.

The gene calls are TRBV15 and TRBJ2-1, with a possible D match to TRBD1 (6 bases). The CDR3 is made up of 13 amino acids. CDR1 and CDR2 from the germline V gene are LNHNV and YYDKDF (reference sequence). Trimming stripped 8 bases from V and 4 bases from J, with 12 bases between. CDR3 in DNA: TGTGCCACCGGTACAGGGCAGTACAATGAGCAGTTCTTC. Translating it yields CATGTGQYNEQFF.

This clone was counted a single time. The chain carries TRBV3-1 (or the pseudogene TRBV3-2) and TRBJ2-5; D is perhaps TRBD2 (6 bases). The CDR3 contains 14 residues. Germline V CDR1 and CDR2: LGHDT, YNNKEL (reference sequence). V was pared by 2 bases and J by 5 bases, with 12 bases between. The CDR3 loop reads CASSQQIGGETQYF. The CDR3, as DNA: TGTGCCAGCAGCCAACAGATAGGAGGGGAGACCCAGTACTTC.

The rearrangement links TRBV5-6 to TRBJ2-7, with D possibly being TRBD2 (6 bases). V lost 3 bases, J lost 4 bases, and 17 bases lay in between. Germline V gene lookup returns CDR1 SGHDT and CDR2 YYEEEE. The CDR3 runs to 15 residues. CDR3 sequence reads: CASSWEALKPYEQYF. In DNA, the CDR3 is TGTGCCAGCAGCTGGGAGGCATTAAAACCTTACGAGCAGTACTTC.

V and J are TRBV6-5 and TRBJ1-1; 7 bases are shared with TRBD1. The ends lost 5 bases at V and 3 bases at J; junction bases unmatched: 6. The CDR3 is 14 amino acids. Germline CDR1 is MNHEY and CDR2 is SVGAGI. The CDR3 loop reads CASSPGTDYTEAFF. CDR3 DNA sequence: TGTGCCAGCAGTCCCGGGACAGACTACACTGAAGCTTTCTTT.